This T cell receptor (beta chain) is from a study of Ad26.COV2.S vaccination and SARS-CoV-2 variants (TCRdb year 2021). In terms of the full investigation: Sequencing of the TCRbeta repertoire served to evaluate the specificity and breadth of SARS-CoV-2-reactive T cell receptors following Ad26.COV2.S vaccination. The TCR-sequenced set comprised around 30 samples: approximately 20 Ad26.COV2.S vaccine recipients, 5 placebo recipients and 8 SARS-CoV-2 convalescent individuals. General study outcomes and caveats: The authors noted that total T cell responses may have been underestimated by the TCR breadth and depth analyses. Vaccine and placebo recipients had comparable non-spike TCR breadth, which fits with the vaccine containing only spike. Ad26.COV2.S recipients had higher spike-specific TCR breadth than placebo recipients (P = 0.0014). After vaccination, substantial breadth of spike-specific CD8+ and CD4+ T cell responses was reported.

The immunoSEQ Assay was used to sequence TCRbeta CDR3 regions. After extraction, genomic DNA underwent amplification by bias-controlled multiplex PCR, followed by high-throughput sequencing. Regarding the original processing steps: To quantify the absolute abundance of every unique TCRbeta CDR3 region, sequences were collapsed and filtered. T cell fraction was estimated by normalization of TCRbeta template counts to usable DNA, with usable DNA being measured through amplification of reference genes present in all nucleated cells. Repertoire TCRs were annotated as SARS-CoV-2-specific when V gene, CDR3 amino acid sequence and J gene were exactly matched to a known reactive TCR set. MIRA supplied the reference SARS-CoV-2 TCR set, which was filtered for enrichment in COVID-19-positive ImmuneCODE repertoires so that public or cross-reactive TCRs were removed. Drawing on the MIRA antigens, annotated TCRs were analysed further at the level of specific ORF or position within ORF. Breadth was defined as the number of annotated unique rearrangements divided by the total number of unique productive rearrangements, and depth was defined as the summed frequency of the annotated unique rearrangements. TCR breadth was compared between groups using two-sided Wilcoxon rank-sum tests. TCRdb provides this immuneACCESS table in a form limited to in-frame rearrangements. Some clones are lacking; in checked studies, under half of them reflect an unresolved V gene, and why the rest are absent is not known. The V and J calls and clone size were taken over from that table, and D and trimming were inferred from the DNA. This sample comprises tens of thousands of clones, about four fifths of them detected only once. Clones ranked in the top ten supply approximately 16% of the sample.

CDR3 length: 12 amino acids, cysteine to phenylalanine. CDR3 DNA is the only sequence kept; it has 36 bases, read in frame from the first base. The germline V gene supplies CDR1 SGHTA and CDR2 FQGTGA. The germline ends are 5 bases apart after V is trimmed by 2 bases and J by 4 bases. With respect to this clone: Its specific antigen is unknown. Base qualities are not at hand, and no much larger clone is one base apart.

What this sample's time point label stands for: individuals recovered from natural SARS-CoV-2 infection. The clonotype originates from a human donor who had recovered from COVID-19. Sequencing used peripheral blood, obtained after recovery from COVID-19. Rearrangement joined TRBV7-3 to TRBJ2-5, with the D gene uncertain. CDR3 loop: CASSLAGETQYF. The nucleotides are TGTGCCAGCAGCTTAGCTGGAGAGACCCAGTACTTC.